What follows are 10 T cell receptor beta chains derived from one specimen sequenced in a study of T cell responses to AZD1222 COVID-19 vaccine. Clones were sequenced by immunoSEQ multiplex PCR, and TCRdb holds only the in-frame ones, with some missing. Among 110,000 to 150,000 clones listed, over 90% were seen once. The sequences come from peripheral blood, collected on day 0 of AZD1222 vaccination. The source is an adult in good health.

The rearrangement links TRBV10-2 to TRBJ1-5; weak D call: TRBD1 (6 bases). The germline V gene has CDR1 WSHSY and CDR2 SAAADI. With 8 bases removed from V and 0 bases from J, the gap between germline ends came to 11 bases. The CDR3 covers 14 residues. The DNA for the CDR3 is TGCGCCAGCCAGGGGTTCGATAGCAATCAGCCCCAGCATTTT. Translating gives CASQGFDSNQPQHF.

The chain is built from TRBV15 and TRBJ2-2; TRBD2 matches 16 bases. The trim removed 2 bases at V and 1 base at J, leaving 7 bases unmatched. This CDR3 contains 20 residues. Per the germline V gene, CDR1 is LNHNV and CDR2 is YYDKDF (reference sequence). The CDR3 sequence: CATSRTPGTSGRGNTGELFF. CDR3 DNA sequence: TGTGCCACCAGCAGAACTCCCGGGACTAGCGGGAGGGGGAACACCGGGGAGCTGTTTTTT.

J is TRBJ2-1 and V is TRBV11-2, with 7 bases lining up with TRBD2. CDR3 length equals 13 residues. Germline lookup yields CDR1 SGHAT and CDR2 FQNNGV. Losses at the gene ends were 5 bases for V and 8 bases for J; bases not matched to a gene: 6. The CDR3 is CASSPSAGDEQFF. The CDR3 bases are TGTGCCAGCAGCCCCTCCGCGGGGGATGAGCAGTTCTTC.

The V gene is TRBV6-5, the J gene TRBJ1-2; TRBD1 might be the D (6 bases). Germline lookup yields CDR1 MNHEY and CDR2 SVGAGI. The length of the CDR3 is 15 residues. The V end was cut by 6 bases, the J end by 6 bases, with 20 bases between. The CDR3 sequence: CASSTLGQFSDGYTF. In nucleotides, the CDR3 is TGTGCCAGCAGCACACTGGGACAATTTTCAGATGGCTACACCTTC.

J is TRBJ1-2 and V is TRBV29-1, with D perhaps matching TRBD1 (6 bases). Deletions cut 1 base from V and 3 bases from J, with 15 bases between. The germline gives CDR1 SQVTM, CDR2 ANQGSEA. The CDR3 spans 15 residues. The CDR3 loop is CSVEVHREGDYGYTF. The CDR3 bases are TGCAGCGTTGAAGTCCACAGGGAAGGAGACTATGGCTACACCTTC.

The chain combines TRBV28 with TRBJ2-7; tentatively, D is TRBD2 (6 bases). The V gene's germline CDR1 is MDHEN and CDR2 SYDVKM. The V gene lost 6 bases and the J gene lost 1 base, with 19 bases spanning the gap. This CDR3 contains 16 residues. CDR3 protein: CASSPPVAEPSYEQYF. CDR3 bases: TGTGCCAGCAGCCCTCCCGTAGCGGAACCTTCCTACGAGCAGTACTTC.

CDR3 sequence (DNA): TGTGCCTGGGGTAAATTAAACTACGAGCAGTACTTC. This codes for CAWGKLNYEQYF. The genes are TRBV30 and TRBJ2-7; D gene unclear. The germline gives CDR1 GTSNPN, CDR2 SVGIG (reference sequence). The CDR3 consists of 12 residues. V was clipped by 5 bases and J by 3 bases, with 11 bases between them. The full variable domain, in which reference TRBV30 and TRBJ2-7 provide the parts outside the CDR3, is SQTIHQWPATLVQPVGSPLSLECTVEGTSNPNLYWYRQAAGRGLQLLFYSVGIGQISSEVPQNLSASRPQDRQFILSSKKLLLSDSGFYLCAWGKLNYEQYFGPGTRLTVT.

This sequence joins TRBV18 and TRBJ2-2, with TRBD1 identical over 9 bases. The CDR3 contains 17 residues. Germline lookup yields CDR1 KGHSH and CDR2 LQKENI. The trim removed 0 bases at V and 4 bases at J, leaving 6 bases unmatched. The CDR3 sequence: CASSPPTTGGSTGELFF. The CDR3 nucleotides read TGTGCCAGCTCACCACCGACGACAGGGGGTAGCACCGGGGAGCTGTTTTTT.

The V and J genes are TRBV5-1 and TRBJ2-7, with TRBD1 matching over 12 bases. Germline V gene lookup returns CDR1 SGHRS and CDR2 YFSETQ. The CDR3 length is 14 residues. Trimming at V came to 4 bases and at J to 7 bases, leaving 6 bases not matched to a gene. CDR3 in DNA: TGCGCCAGCAGCATTCGGGACAGGGGGCTTGAGCAGTACTTC. This sequence encodes CASSIRDRGLEQYF.

This chain connects TRBV30 to TRBJ2-1; 12 nucleotides match TRBD2. With 0 bases clipped from V and 0 bases from J, the junction kept 9 bases outside the gene matches. The CDR3 is 19 residues long. CDR1 and CDR2 (germline): GTSNPN, SVGIG (reference sequence). CDR3 residues: CAWSVSSLAGGSSYNEQFF. The CDR3 DNA follows: TGTGCCTGGAGTGTAAGCTCCCTAGCGGGAGGGAGCTCCTACAATGAGCAGTTCTTC.